The 16 T cell receptor beta chains given below trace back to one sample, sequenced in a study of beta chain features in type 1 diabetes. Expressed TCRB transcripts were sequenced because the entire RNA isolate underwent reverse transcription. The method was immunoSEQ multiplex PCR; TCRdb's version includes in-frame clones alone and lacks a portion of them. The sample shows hundreds of thousands of clones, approximately 10% of them seen only once. The study's findings and limits: Shorter TCRB CDR3s, moderately but significantly so, marked every one of the four CD4+ subsets in Type 1 diabetes patients.

These receptors have no known antigen. Sequences were obtained from central memory CD4+ T cells from blood. The receptors stem from a man in his thirties or forties with type 1 diabetes.

There are a few counts of this clone. The V and J genes are TRBV6-1 and TRBJ2-7; 7 bases are shared with TRBD1. Germline CDR1 MNHNS, CDR2 SASEGT. The CDR3 is 14 amino acids. V was clipped by 5 bases and J by 0 bases; unmatched bases: 4. The CDR3 spells CASSPQGRSYEQYF. The DNA for the CDR3 is TGTGCCAGCAGTCCACAGGGGCGCTCCTACGAGCAGTACTTC.

The V gene is TRBV5-1, the J gene TRBJ2-7; TRBD1 matches 10 bases. Unmatched junction bases numbered 2, after V lost 0 bases and J lost 5 bases. The germline CDR1 and CDR2 sequences are SGHRS and YFSETQ. The CDR3 has 14 residues. DNA of the CDR3: TGCGCCAGCAGCTTGGCAGGGACAGGGGACGAGCAGTACTTC. Protein product: CASSLAGTGDEQYF.

This rearrangement joins TRBV6-6 to TRBJ2-1; D perhaps matches TRBD1 (7 bases). CDR1 is MNHNY, CDR2 SVGAGI, per germline (reference sequence). V lost 2 bases to trimming and J lost 8 bases, with 19 bases between them. The CDR3 contains 16 residues. The chain's CDR3 is CASSYLMGRGVDEQFF. The DNA for the CDR3 is TGTGCCAGCAGTTACCTAATGGGCAGGGGGGTCGATGAGCAGTTCTTC.

Regarding this clone: Given a much more abundant clone one base away, this may be a read error. Other DNA sequences of this sample code for an identical CDR3. The chain is built from TRBV7-9 and TRBJ2-3; D is undetermined. Trimming removed 6 bases at V and 6 bases at J, with 13 bases between. Germline V gives CDR1 SEHNR, CDR2 FQNEAQ (reference sequence). The CDR3 has 13 residues. The CDR3 spells CASSLTVGDTQYF. The CDR3, as DNA: TGTGCCAGCAGTTTAACGGTTGGGGATACGCAGTATTTT.

This clone was seen a few times. In the same sample, other DNA sequences code for this CDR3. This chain joins TRBV30 and TRBJ2-7, with unresolved D. CDR3 length equals 11 residues. Germline-derived CDR1 and CDR2 are GTSNPN and SVGIG (reference sequence). Trimming cost V 1 base and J 5 bases, with 6 bases left between them. CDR3 nucleotides: TGTGCCTGGAGTGAGGTAAACGAGCAGTACTTC. It encodes CAWSEVNEQYF.

This chain joins TRBV2 and TRBJ1-4; D unclear. Trimming removed 8 bases at V and 6 bases at J, with 4 bases between. In germline, CDR1 is SNHLY, CDR2 FYNNEI. The CDR3 is made up of 10 amino acids. In DNA, the CDR3 is TGTGCCAGCCGCTATGAAAAACTGTTTTTT. Its translation: CASRYEKLFF.

This clone was counted between two and nine times. The gene calls are TRBV2 and TRBJ1-2, with 8 bases that match TRBD1. Trimming at V came to 8 bases and at J to 2 bases, leaving 7 bases not matched to a gene. The CDR3 is 14 residues long. The V gene's germline CDR1 is SNHLY and CDR2 FYNNEI. The CDR3 region is CASPRTGWNYGYTF. Here the CDR3 DNA reads TGTGCCAGCCCTAGGACAGGGTGGAACTATGGCTACACCTTC.

This chain joins TRBV10-3 and TRBJ2-2; unclear D gene. This CDR3 has 14 residues. With 0 bases removed from V and 7 bases from J, the gap between germline ends came to 9 bases. Germline V gene lookup returns CDR1 ENHRY and CDR2 SYGVKD. DNA of the CDR3: TGTGCCATCAGTGAGTCTGCAATTGGCGGGGAGCTGTTTTTT. Protein: CAISESAIGGELFF.

This clone has only a few counts. At the DNA level, this CDR3 is encoded by other sequences in the same sample as well. The chain recombines TRBV29-1 with TRBJ1-1; TRBD1 matches 10 bases. The CDR3 is 13 amino acids. V lost 7 bases, J lost 1 base, and 3 bases stayed unmatched. CDR1 SQVTM and CDR2 ANQGSEA come from the germline V gene. CDR3 loop: CSAGDRGNTEAFF. CDR3 coding DNA: TGCAGCGCAGGGGACAGGGGGAACACTGAAGCTTTCTTT.

The chain recombines TRBV5-1 with TRBJ2-3; 8 bases are a match to TRBD1. The germline V gene encodes CDR1 SGHRS and CDR2 YFSETQ. Trimming at V came to 4 bases and at J to 6 bases, leaving 7 bases not matched to a gene. This CDR3 has 14 amino acids. The CDR3 loop reads CASSPGQGVDTQYF. CDR3 nucleotides: TGCGCCAGCAGCCCAGGACAGGGTGTGGATACGCAGTATTTT.

This clone has ten or more counts. The J gene is TRBJ1-4, the V gene TRBV7-2; possible D gene TRBD1, 5 bases. Germline-derived CDR1 and CDR2 are SGHTA and FQGNSA. Trimming pared 5 bases from V and 8 bases from J, leaving 15 bases between. The CDR3 loop spans 14 amino acids. In nucleotides, the CDR3 is TGTGCCAGCAGCCGAGGAGGGCAGGGCGAAAAACTGTTTTTT. Amino acids: CASSRGGQGEKLFF.

The chain employs TRBV29-1 and TRBJ1-3; 7 positions agree with TRBD1. Germline V CDR1 and CDR2: SQVTM, ANQGSEA. The CDR3 contains 14 residues. Germline trimming cut 7 bases from V and 4 bases from J; bases unmatched to any gene: 10. The CDR3 DNA is TGCAGCGCCGGGGAGACAGGGTTAGGAAACACCATATATTTT. Translating gives CSAGETGLGNTIYF.

This chain connects TRBV28 to TRBJ2-5, with 12 nucleotides matching TRBD2. The assigned J gene may be wrong: the sequence end matches TRBJ2-7 better. The CDR3 is made up of 17 amino acids. CDR1 MDHEN and CDR2 SYDVKM come from the germline V gene. The CDR3 loop reads CASSPRLAGEHSYEQYF. CDR3 nucleotides: TGTGCCAGCAGTCCCCGACTAGCGGGGGAGCACTCCTACGAGCAGTACTTC.

J is TRBJ2-3 and V is TRBV10-1, with a weak D call TRBD1 (5 bases). With 4 bases removed from V and 1 base from J, the gap between germline ends came to 15 bases. This CDR3 has 16 amino acids. Germline V CDR1 and CDR2: WNHNN, SYGVQD (reference sequence). CDR3 in amino acids: CASSASGKGRTDTQYF. The CDR3 DNA is TGCGCCAGCAGTGCCTCAGGGAAGGGCCGCACAGATACGCAGTATTTT.

This chain joins TRBV9 and TRBJ2-5, with a possible D match to TRBD1 (9 bases). Trimming took 4 bases from V and 5 from J, leaving 24 bases between them. The length of the CDR3 is 17 residues. Looked up from germline, CDR1 is SGDLS and CDR2 is YYNGEE. The CDR3 is CASSPHYGGGTGETQYF. For the CDR3, the DNA is TGTGCCAGCAGCCCTCATTACGGCGGGGGGACAGGGGAGACCCAGTACTTC.

The V call is TRBV10-1, the J call TRBJ2-1; D gene uncertain. Trimming pared 3 bases from V and 6 bases from J, leaving 6 bases between. CDR3 length equals 12 residues. The germline V gene encodes CDR1 WNHNN and CDR2 SYGVQD (reference sequence). As DNA, the CDR3 is TGCGCCAGCAGTGATTCCCGCAATGAGCAGTTCTTC. Translation: CASSDSRNEQFF.